These 25 T cell receptor beta chains came from one sample sequenced in a study of T cells of healthy individuals. From the 5' RACE reads, TCRdb called clonotypes with MiXCR, one entry per CDR3 protein. The sample gives around 90,000 distinct CDR3 sequences, roughly 5% of which show up once; 7.5% to 8% is in the top ten. The receptors derive from a female donor in good health.

This clonotype was detected only a few times. The chain couples TRBV12-3 or TRBV12-4 to TRBJ1-1; possible D gene TRBD1, 6 bases. This CDR3 spans 14 amino acids. The ends were cut back, 4 bases at V and 0 bases at J, with 9 bases in the middle. CDR3 sequence (DNA): TGTGCCAGCAGTTATACAGGGCTGAACACTGAAGCTTTCTTT. This gives the protein CASSYTGLNTEAFF.

The table lists this clonotype with many counts. The chain recombines TRBV28 with TRBJ2-7; 9 bases are shared with TRBD1. Germline CDR1 MDHEN, CDR2 SYDVKM. V shed 1 base and J 5 bases; nucleotides not matched to a gene: 3. The CDR3 contains 14 residues. CDR3 region: CASSLSTGGNEQYF. CDR3 nucleotide sequence: TGTGCCAGCAGTTTATCAACAGGGGGCAACGAGCAGTACTTC. Full variable domain (outside the CDR3, taken from reference TRBV28 and TRBJ2-7): DVKVTQSSRYLVKRTGEKVFLECVQDMDHENMFWYRQDPGLGLRLIYFSYDVKMKEKGDIPEGYSVSREKKERFSLILESASTNQTSMYLCASSLSTGGNEQYFGPGTRLTVT.

On this clonotype: Being one base from a much bigger clone, this may be a read error. The V call is TRBV4-3, the J call TRBJ2-5, with 9 bases aligning to TRBD2. Germline-derived CDR1 and CDR2 are LGHNA and YSLEER. Unmatched junction bases numbered 6, after V lost 4 bases and J lost 3 bases. This CDR3 has 15 amino acids. CDR3 DNA sequence: TGCGCCAGCAGCCCGAGGCGGGAGGGCAAAGAGACCCAGTACTTC. Protein product: CASSPRREGKETQYF.

The chain is built from TRBV7-9 and TRBJ2-1, with D tentatively TRBD2 (7 bases). CDR3 length: 18 amino acids. V gave up 0 bases and J gave up 7 bases, with 22 bases separating them. Germline CDR1 SEHNR, CDR2 FQNEAQ (reference sequence). CDR3 bases: TGTGCCAGCAGCTTAGCGGGGAGTTTGGCGGGAGACAGGAATGAGCAGTTCTTC. Protein sequence: CASSLAGSLAGDRNEQFF.

This clonotype was picked up many times. The genes are TRBV12-3 or TRBV12-4 and TRBJ1-5; 10 nucleotides align to TRBD1. With V trimmed by 6 bases and J by 3 bases, 8 bases remained unmatched. The CDR3 runs 16 residues. The CDR3 region has the DNA TGTGCCAGCAGCCCTCGGACAGGGGGTCTCAATCAGCCCCAGCATTTT. Amino acids: CASSPRTGGLNQPQHF.

This clonotype came up many times. The chain recombines TRBV12-3 or TRBV12-4 with TRBJ1-6, with D unresolved. The V end lost 5 bases, the J end lost 5 bases, and 7 bases lay between the germline ends. This CDR3 contains 13 residues. The CDR3 protein is CASSGNHNSPLHF. The CDR3 nucleotides read TGTGCCAGCAGTGGGAATCATAATTCACCCCTCCACTTT.

This clonotype turned up a few times. This chain uses TRBV6-5 with TRBJ1-1, with TRBD1 matching over 8 bases. The CDR3 totals 16 residues. CDR1 and CDR2 (germline): MNHEY, SVGAGI. The V segment lost 4 bases and the J segment 4 bases; nucleotides outside the gene matches: 11. CDR3 in DNA: TGTGCCAGCAGTTCCCCCAGGGGGCGAGGAACCACTGAAGCTTTCTTT. Protein sequence: CASSSPRGRGTTEAFF.

This clonotype was recorded at least ten times. The CDR3 DNA is TGTGCTAGTGGTTTGTCACGGCAAAACATTCAGTACTTC. It specifies CASGLSRQNIQYF. The chain couples TRBV12-5 to TRBJ2-4; the D is unclear. Germline V gene lookup returns CDR1 LGHNT and CDR2 FRNRAP. This CDR3 is 13 amino acids long. V was pared by 2 bases and J by 5 bases, with 7 bases between.

The sample holds many counts of this clonotype. This sequence joins TRBV20-1 and TRBJ2-3; 10 nucleotides match TRBD2. With 0 bases clipped from V and 5 bases from J, the junction kept 8 bases outside the gene matches. The CDR3 has 16 residues. CDR1 is DFQATT and CDR2 is SNEGSKA in the germline V gene (reference sequence). The CDR3 spells CSARDLASGRRDTQYF. As DNA, the CDR3 is TGCAGTGCTAGAGATCTGGCTAGCGGGAGACGAGATACGCAGTATTTT.

This clonotype was recorded many times. The chain employs TRBV7-3 and TRBJ1-1, with 8 bases fitting TRBD1. CDR1 is SGHTA and CDR2 is FQGTGA in the germline V gene. The CDR3 has 13 amino acids. Trimming at V came to 5 bases and at J to 7 bases, leaving 6 bases not matched to a gene. Here the CDR3 DNA reads TGTGCCAGCAGCAAGACAGGGGATGGTGAAGCTTTCTTT. Translation gives CASSKTGDGEAFF.

This clonotype appeared many times. The rearrangement joins TRBV20-1 to TRBJ2-7; 7 bases fit TRBD2. CDR1 and CDR2 from the germline V gene are DFQATT and SNEGSKA (reference sequence). The junction had 15 bases not matched to a gene; V was cut back by 3 bases and J by 10 bases. The CDR3 contains 14 residues. The CDR3 protein is CSASTGSGNWVQYF. In DNA form, the CDR3 reads TGCAGTGCTAGTACCGGGAGCGGGAATTGGGTACAGTACTTC.

This clonotype was recorded a few times. This chain uses TRBV7-9 with TRBJ2-1; D tentatively reads TRBD1 or TRBD2 (5 bases each). V was shortened by 1 base and J by 3 bases, with 7 bases between the two germline ends. Per germline, CDR1 SEHNR and CDR2 FQNEAQ (reference sequence). This CDR3 comprises 14 residues. CDR3 bases: TGTGCCAGCAGCTTAGGGGACGGCTACAATGAGCAGTTCTTC. Translated: CASSLGDGYNEQFF.

Ten or more counts support this clonotype. The V and J genes are TRBV7-3 and TRBJ2-3; 9 nucleotides line up with TRBD2. Germline V gene sequence: CDR1 SGHTA, CDR2 FQGTGA. V lost 3 bases to trimming and J lost 3 bases; unmatched junction nucleotides: 4. The CDR3 sequence is 15 residues long. In DNA, the CDR3 is TGTGCCAGCAGCTTTAGCGGGAGTGGGACAGATACGCAGTATTTT. Its translation is CASSFSGSGTDTQYF.

This clonotype occurred many times. The rearrangement links TRBV3-1 to TRBJ2-5; D not resolved. V was clipped by 3 bases and J by 2 bases, with 10 bases between them. Germline assignment: CDR1 LGHDT and CDR2 YNNKEL (reference sequence). This CDR3 spans 14 amino acids. The CDR3 is CASSHRAAQETQYF. The DNA for the CDR3 is TGTGCCAGCAGCCACCGGGCAGCACAAGAGACCCAGTACTTC.

The chain links TRBV4-3 to TRBJ2-3; the D is unclear. This CDR3 is 15 amino acids long. V lost 2 bases and J 4 bases, leaving 13 bases between the germline ends. Germline lookup yields CDR1 LGHNA and CDR2 YSLEER. For the CDR3, the DNA is TGCGCCAGCAGCCAATCTTGGTCGGGCTCAGATACGCAGTATTTT. It encodes CASSQSWSGSDTQYF.

This clonotype was counted ten times or more. The V gene is TRBV10-3, the J gene TRBJ1-3, with TRBD1 matching over 10 bases. The V and J ends lost 8 bases and 8 bases, in that order; junction bases with no gene match: 3. The germline CDR1 and CDR2 sequences are ENHRY and SYGVKD. CDR3 length equals 12 residues. CDR3 protein: CAIRDRGHTIYF. CDR3 bases: TGTGCCATCCGGGACAGGGGTCACACCATATATTTT.

Concerning this clonotype: This may arise from a read error, as a much more abundant clone is one base away. The chain has TRBV6-6 and TRBJ2-7; 7 positions agree with TRBD1. CDR1 MNHNY and CDR2 SVGAGI come from the germline V gene (reference sequence). The CDR3 runs to 15 residues. Trimming took 10 bases from V and 2 from J; bases not matched to a gene: 14. CDR3: CATRPLGGGPYEQYF. The CDR3 coding sequence is TGTGCCACCCGGCCCCTAGGGGGCGGACCCTACGAGCAGTACTTC.

The table lists this clonotype with many counts. The V gene is TRBV6-5, the J gene TRBJ1-1, with D possibly matching TRBD1 (5 bases). Germline CDR1 reads MNHEY; CDR2 reads SVGAGI. The CDR3 consists of 15 residues. The V end was cut by 6 bases, the J end by 4 bases, with 18 bases between. CDR3 nucleotides: TGTGCCAGCAGGGGGGTCCGATCTGCGGTCACTGAAGCTTTCTTT. Encoded protein: CASRGVRSAVTEAFF.

A word on this clonotype: One base away lies a much larger clone, so this may be a sequencing read error. The genes are TRBV12-3 or TRBV12-4 and TRBJ1-1; D not certain. Trimming took off 6 bases at V and 1 base at J, with 12 bases between the two ends. The CDR3 length is 14 residues. CDR3 residues: CASRKGLKNTEAFF. The CDR3 DNA sequence: TGTGCCAGCAGGAAAGGACTGAAGAACACTGAAGCTTTCTTT.

This clonotype was detected many times. This chain connects TRBV15 to TRBJ2-5; D possibly uses TRBD1 or TRBD2 (6 bases each). V was trimmed by 4 bases and J by 2 bases, leaving 11 bases between them. The CDR3 spans 14 residues. Germline V gene lookup returns CDR1 LNHNV and CDR2 YYDKDF (reference sequence). CDR3 in amino acids: CATSKGGRQETQYF. As DNA, the CDR3 is TGTGCCACCAGCAAAGGGGGGCGGCAAGAGACCCAGTACTTC.

J is TRBJ1-1 and V is TRBV5-1, with 12 bases identical to TRBD1. CDR1 is SGHRS, CDR2 YFSETQ, per germline. The J segment lost 1 base and the V segment lost 7 bases, leaving 2 bases of the junction unmatched. The CDR3 is 14 residues long. CDR3 nucleotides: TGCGCCAGCGGGGACAGGGGGCCGAACACTGAAGCTTTCTTT. It codes for CASGDRGPNTEAFF.

This clonotype was detected ten times or more. This chain links TRBV12-3 or TRBV12-4 with TRBJ2-7; D gene uncertain. V dropped 6 bases and J dropped 3 bases, with 15 bases sitting between them. The CDR3 spans 14 residues. In DNA, the CDR3 is TGTGCCAGCAGCCCCGCTACCCTTATCTACGAGCAGTACTTC. Translation gives CASSPATLIYEQYF.

The chain recombines TRBV19 with TRBJ1-5, with TRBD1 as a possible D gene (6 bases). This CDR3 is built from 16 residues. Trimming removed 4 bases from V and 2 bases from J, with 15 bases in between. The germline V gene has CDR1 LNHDA and CDR2 SQIVND (reference sequence). CDR3 residues: CASSNRARGGNQPQHF. CDR3 in DNA: TGTGCCAGTAGTAACCGGGCCAGGGGCGGCAATCAGCCCCAGCATTTT.

This clonotype was counted ten times or more. The chain has TRBV5-1 and TRBJ2-2, with D hard to call. Germline lookup yields CDR1 SGHRS and CDR2 YFSETQ. V lost 4 bases and J lost 8, with 12 bases in between. The CDR3 extends over 13 amino acids. CDR3 coding DNA: TGCGCCAGCAGCCCCCCTCTTGCGGGGGAGCTGTTTTTT. Translation: CASSPPLAGELFF.

This chain links TRBV30 with TRBJ1-5, with D hard to call. The V gene's germline CDR1 is GTSNPN and CDR2 SVGIG (reference sequence). CDR3 length: 14 residues. The V end was cut by 6 bases, the J end by 2 bases, with 14 bases between. CDR3 region: CACGTPYGNQPQHF. For the CDR3, the DNA is TGTGCCTGCGGAACCCCCTACGGCAATCAGCCCCAGCATTTT. Drawing the rest from reference TRBV30 and TRBJ1-5, the complete variable domain is SQTIHQWPATLVQPVGSPLSLECTVEGTSNPNLYWYRQAAGRGLQLLFYSVGIGQISSEVPQNLSASRPQDRQFILSSKKLLLSDSGFYLCACGTPYGNQPQHFGDGTRLSIL.